This TCR beta chain was profiled in a study of PD-1 blockade in classical Hodgkin lymphoma (dated by TCRdb to 2019 to 2021). A note on the overall study: Nivolumab dosing was 3 mg/kg intravenously every 2 weeks, continuing until either disease progression or unacceptable toxicity. To define a peripheral blood immune signature of response to PD-1 blockade in classical Hodgkin lymphoma, the study combined TCR beta sequencing with CyTOF.

As concerns this clone: The antigen it binds to is not known. No base qualities exist here, and no much larger clone lies one base off it.

There are 13 amino acids in the CDR3, from cysteine to phenylalanine inclusive. Kept here is only the CDR3 DNA, which spans 39 bases and is read in frame from base 1. The junction shows trimming of 2 bases on V and 4 bases on J, plus 6 bases between the germline ends. The germline V gene sets CDR1 to SGHRS and CDR2 to YFSETQ. Points the paper makes about the study in general: Diversity was lower in patients who began nivolumab less than 1 year after ASCT, so these patients were left out of later analyses to avoid confounding by immune reconstitution. Baseline TCR diversity was reported to be lower in newly diagnosed patients than in healthy donors and to be lower still in relapsed/refractory patients. CD4+ but not CD8+ TCR diversity rose significantly by C4D1 (p=0.0027 vs p=0.16), most apparent in complete responders (p=0.02). Trial patients achieving complete response had baseline diversity similar to newly diagnosed patients, whereas partial responders and progressors had significantly lower diversity. Only a single clinical trial cohort was studied, and what caused the repertoire differences, possibly disease activity or prior therapy, remained undefined.

The time point label, read with the paper, signifies: cycle 4 day 1 (C4D1), after 5 to 7 weeks of nivolumab. Relapse after autologous stem cell transplantation had occurred in all trial patients, and cohorts A, B and C were distinguished by prior brentuximab vedotin exposure. The trial cohort comprised a few dozen patients with relapsed/refractory classical Hodgkin lymphoma whose best overall responses were complete response, partial response or progressive disease. Single-agent nivolumab was administered to trial patients in the multi-cohort phase II CheckMate 205 trial. Best overall response was determined by an independent review committee according to the 2007 International Working Group response criteria. Trial PBMCs were obtained immediately prior to nivolumab initiation (C1D1) and on therapy at cycle 2 day 1 and cycle 4 day 1. Peripheral blood was collected in 8 mL Vacutainer Cell Preparation Tubes, from which PBMCs were isolated by centrifugation and then cryopreserved.

The Qiagen DNeasy kit was used to extract genomic DNA from unsorted PBMCs and from the negatively selected CD4+ and CD8+ fractions. TCR beta CDR3 regions were amplified by immunoSEQ multiplex PCR using primers annealing to V and J segments. A synthetic immune receptor repertoire was used to minimize amplification bias, and any remaining bias was removed computationally after sequencing. The authors' pipeline ran thus. Custom Python scripts were used to quantify repertoire diversity as the Shannon entropy index. Unsorted, CD4+ and CD8+ repertoires were analyzed separately, except in combined analyses where CD4+ and CD8+ sequences were merged in silico. A clone was considered expanded if an increase in frequency of at least 2-fold after treatment relative to C1D1 was found, and a pseudocount of 0.5 was applied to clones undetected at baseline. Clones with 0 or 1 copy at C1D1 were classified as singleton clones, and clones with 2 or more copies were classified as non-singleton clones. Clones expanded in unsorted samples were assigned a CD4+, CD8+ or unknown annotation through matching of protein sequences in sorted samples from the same patient. Diversity changes from C1D1 to C4D1 were tested in paired samples using Wilcoxon tests. TCRdb took over this immuneACCESS table, retaining in-frame rearrangements with V and J assigned. Such tables are incomplete; in checked studies, under half of the missing clones stem from an unresolved V gene, and the remainder is unexplained. That table furnishes V, J and clone size, whereas the DNA furnished D and trimming. The sample yields 5,500 to 7,500 clones; 80% to 85% were counted once. The ten biggest clones cover 25% to 35% of the sample.

Sample: peripheral blood mononuclear cells (PBMCs), taken before the fourth cycle of nivolumab. This clonotype originated in a human donor with classical Hodgkin lymphoma. The rearrangement joined TRBV5-1 to TRBJ2-2; too little of a D gene remains to name it. The nucleotide sequence reads TGCGCCAGCAGCTTAGCTCTCACCGGGGAGCTGTTTTTT. This sequence encodes CASSLALTGELFF.